The subject of this entry is one TCR beta chain. Its antigen remains unidentified. The germline gives CDR1 SGHNT, CDR2 YYREEE (reference sequence). The CDR3 spans 14 residues. The V end was cut by 0 bases, the J end by 6 bases, with 12 bases between. The sample originates from a study of T cell responses to AZD1222 COVID-19 vaccine. Overall study findings and caveats: Rises in breadth and depth of Spike-specific TCRs came after two AZD1222 doses.

Profiled with immunoSEQ multiplex PCR; TCRdb holds only in-frame clones, not every one. The sample lists 150,000 to 200,000 clones; approximately 86% were seen once. The rearrangement uses TRBV5-4 and TRBJ1-1; D not resolved. This material consisted of peripheral blood, taken 28 days after the second AZD1222 dose. This sequence originates from an adult who received the AZD1222 COVID-19 vaccine. The CDR3, as DNA: TGTGCCAGCAGCTTGGGACCCCGCAGCGCTGAAGCTTTCTTT. This gives the protein CASSLGPRSAEAFF.